A selection of T cell receptor beta chains follows, all from one sample in a study of response to subunit inactivated influenza vaccine. TCRdb analysed the RT-PCR reads with MiXCR anew, one entry per CDR3 protein. In the table there are more than 150,000 distinct CDR3 sequences, around 8.8% of which are singletons. This specimen consisted of non-naive T cells sorted from PBMCs, obtained on the day of vaccination. The receptor set was obtained from a man aged 50-60 years who received an inactivated influenza vaccine. Each CDR3 is given with its conserved first and last residue. The order of the fields is D gene, V gene, J gene, clone size, CDR3 protein, CDR3 DNA. The D gene is left open where the match is weak. Where a row states a size, it is once, few, many or the class of an expanded clone; other rows omit it.

TRBD2	TRBV7-2	TRBJ2-3	NA	CASSVGLAGVGDTQYF	TGTGCCAGCAGCGTTGGACTAGCGGGAGTTGGAGATACGCAGTATTTT
NA	TRBV12-3/TRBV12-4	TRBJ2-7	many	CASSGGSAYEQYF	TGTGCCAGCAGCGGGGGAAGTGCCTACGAGCAGTACTTC
NA	TRBV29-1	TRBJ2-7	few	CSVDGDNTYEQYF	TGCAGCGTTGATGGGGACAACACCTACGAGCAGTACTTC
NA	TRBV27	TRBJ1-6	few	CASRMNSPNSPLHF	TGTGCCAGCAGGATGAACAGCCCCAATTCACCCCTCCACTTT
NA	TRBV6-1	TRBJ1-1	many	CASIPLGGGTEAFF	TGTGCCAGCATCCCCCTGGGGGGTGGGACTGAAGCTTTCTTT
NA	TRBV5-5	TRBJ2-3	NA	CASSYPIPNKDTQYF	TGTGCCAGCAGCTACCCGATACCGAATAAAGATACGCAGTATTTT
NA	TRBV11-1	TRBJ2-2	many	CASSLESVNTGELFF	TGTGCCAGCAGCTTAGAGTCGGTGAACACCGGGGAGCTGTTTTTT
TRBD2	TRBV7-2	TRBJ2-1	few	CASSEFSGGREQFF	TGTGCCAGCAGCGAGTTTAGCGGGGGACGTGAGCAGTTCTTC
NA	TRBV20-1	TRBJ2-7	NA	CSATQDGSYEQYF	TGCAGTGCTACCCAGGACGGGAGTTACGAGCAGTACTTC
NA	TRBV28	TRBJ2-2	NA	CASSLGLGPSRDGELFF	TGTGCCAGCAGTTTAGGGTTGGGGCCTAGTCGGGACGGGGAGCTGTTTTTT
NA	TRBV7-2	TRBJ2-3	few	CASSPTADTQYF	TGTGCCAGCAGCCCCACCGCGGATACGCAGTATTTT
TRBD2	TRBV10-3	TRBJ2-1	few	CAIRGNSGGPNEQFF	TGTGCCATCAGGGGGAATAGCGGGGGGCCCAATGAGCAGTTCTTC
TRBD1	TRBV6-2/TRBV6-3	TRBJ2-4	NA	CASSYPGGIQYF	TGTGCCAGCAGTTACCCAGGGGGCATTCAGTACTTC
NA	TRBV11-1	TRBJ1-1	NA	CASSLITQNTEAFF	TGTGCCAGCAGCTTAATCACACAGAACACTGAAGCTTTCTTT
TRBD1	TRBV5-1	TRBJ1-5	many	CASSPGLGTGTNQPQHF	TGCGCCAGCAGCCCTGGCCTTGGGACAGGCACTAATCAGCCCCAGCATTTT
TRBD2	TRBV12-3/TRBV12-4	TRBJ2-1	few	CASSRTSGRSYNEQFF	TGTGCCAGCAGTCGGACTAGCGGGAGGTCCTACAATGAGCAGTTCTTC
TRBD1	TRBV5-4	TRBJ2-1	many	CASSLDRGDEQFF	TGTGCCAGCAGCTTGGACAGGGGAGATGAGCAGTTCTTC
TRBD2	TRBV6-2/TRBV6-3	TRBJ2-1	NA	CASNLAGGPVGNEQFF	TGTGCCAGCAACCTAGCGGGGGGGCCTGTGGGCAATGAGCAGTTCTTC
NA	TRBV12-3/TRBV12-4	TRBJ1-2	NA	CASSLSSGTAGYTF	TGTGCCAGCAGTTTATCGTCTGGTACTGCTGGCTACACCTTC
TRBD2	TRBV7-6	TRBJ2-1	many	CASRSSGGYNEQFF	TGTGCCAGCAGATCGAGCGGGGGGTACAATGAGCAGTTCTTC
NA	TRBV10-3	TRBJ2-3	many	CAISGLEQGGYTQYF	TGTGCCATCAGTGGACTAGAGCAAGGCGGGTATACGCAGTATTTT
TRBD2	TRBV5-1	TRBJ2-4	many	CASSLVGSGGALDIQYF	TGCGCCAGCAGCTTGGTGGGTAGCGGGGGGGCCTTGGACATTCAGTACTTC